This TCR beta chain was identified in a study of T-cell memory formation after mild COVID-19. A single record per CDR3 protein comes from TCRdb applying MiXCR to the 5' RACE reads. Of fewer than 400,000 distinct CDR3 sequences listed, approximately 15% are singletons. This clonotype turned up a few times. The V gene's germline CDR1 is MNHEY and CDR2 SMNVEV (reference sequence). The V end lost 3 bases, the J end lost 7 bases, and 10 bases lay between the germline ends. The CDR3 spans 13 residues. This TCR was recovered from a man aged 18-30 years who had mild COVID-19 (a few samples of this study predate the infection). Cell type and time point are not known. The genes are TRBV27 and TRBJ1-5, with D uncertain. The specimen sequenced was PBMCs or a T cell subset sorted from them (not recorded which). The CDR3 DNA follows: TGTGCCAGCAGTTTTGGAGGGCGACAGCCCCAGCATTTT. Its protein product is CASSFGGRQPQHF.